This TCR beta chain was retrieved from a study of OX40 agonist ivuxolimab in advanced cancers. Generated by immunoSEQ multiplex PCR, the TCRdb table keeps only in-frame clones and is missing some. Of under 20,000 clones in the sample, roughly 80% are singletons; the top ten hold 26%. This sequence originates from an adult with an advanced solid tumor such as melanoma, head and neck, liver or kidney cancer. The sequencing used CD4+ or CD8+ T cells sorted from blood, collected in a trial of the OX40 agonist ivuxolimab.

CDR3 residues: CASSYGSAYEQYF. CDR3 nucleotide sequence: TGTGCCAGCAGTTACGGGAGCGCCTACGAGCAGTACTTC. The chain combines TRBV4-2 with TRBJ2-7, with a weak D call TRBD2 (6 bases). Germline V CDR1 and CDR2: LGHNA, YNFKEQ. The V end was cut by 6 bases, the J end by 2 bases, with 11 bases between. The CDR3 spans 13 residues.